The clone carrying this TCR beta chain was seen more than once but under ten times. Its matching antigen is unknown. This sample is drawn from a study of identical twins. The study's findings and limits: Researchers reported excess low generation probability among twin-shared out-of-frame alpha sequences.

V lost 3 bases and J lost 1; bases outside the gene matches: 6. Germline V lookup: CDR1 MNHEY, CDR2 SMNVEV (reference sequence). This CDR3 region has 16 residues. Using its own MiXCR run on the 5' RACE reads, TCRdb lists one record per CDR3 protein. The profile covers 600,000 to 850,000 distinct CDR3 sequences, with 15% to 20% appearing a single time and around 14% taken by the ten largest. The same sample was also used in a study of T cells expressing NK-cell markers. That paper adds: The share of CD8+ T cells held by dominant NKG2C+ clonotypes was roughly 1.0-8% in about 6 donors.

The sample taken for sequencing was PBMCs. The chain uses TRBV27 and TRBJ2-1, with 7 bases matching TRBD2. The receptor was isolated from a woman aged 18-29 years in good health. The CDR3 DNA sequence: TGTGCCAGCAGTTTGTACGGGGAGGGTTCCTACAATGAGCAGTTCTTC. Translated: CASSLYGEGSYNEQFF.